The source of this TCR beta chain is a study of beta chain features in type 1 diabetes. Study findings and constraints: For Type 1 diabetes patients, all four CD4+ subsets carried TCRB CDR3s that were moderately but significantly shorter.

Notes on this clone: Its cognate antigen is unknown.

The entirety of the isolated RNA underwent reverse transcription, so expressed TCRB transcripts were sequenced. Here immunoSEQ multiplex PCR was the method, and the copy in TCRdb shows in-frame clones only, minus some. The profile shows 600,000 to 750,000 clones, under 15% of them singletons. Germline V CDR1 and CDR2: SGDLS, YYNGEE. There are 15 residues in the CDR3. V dropped 0 bases and J dropped 3 bases, with 9 bases sitting between them. This TCR was recovered from a man in his thirties or forties with type 1 diabetes. The sequencing input was naive CD4+ T cells from blood. The chain links TRBV9 to TRBJ2-2; weak D call: TRBD1 (5 bases). For the CDR3, the DNA is TGTGCCAGCAGCGTAGGGACACAACACACCGGGGAGCTGTTTTTT. It translates to CASSVGTQHTGELFF.